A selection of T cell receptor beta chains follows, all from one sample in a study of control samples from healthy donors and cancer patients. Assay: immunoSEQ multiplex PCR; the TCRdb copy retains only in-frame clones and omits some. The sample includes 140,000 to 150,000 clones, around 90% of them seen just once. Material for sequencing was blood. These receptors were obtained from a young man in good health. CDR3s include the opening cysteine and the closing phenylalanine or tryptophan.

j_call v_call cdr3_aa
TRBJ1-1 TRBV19 CASSIEPGTGPRTEAFF
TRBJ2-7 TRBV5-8 CASSLGGNSYEQYF
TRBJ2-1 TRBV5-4 CASSSLGSSYNEQFF
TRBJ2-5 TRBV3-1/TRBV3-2 CASSLQGPQETQYF
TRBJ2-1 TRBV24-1 CATRGAGSYNEQFF
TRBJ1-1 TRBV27 CASRPDPLNTEAFF
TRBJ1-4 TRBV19 CATRQGMNEKLFF
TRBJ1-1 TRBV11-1 CASSHGTEAFF
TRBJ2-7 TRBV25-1 CASSEFGEQYF
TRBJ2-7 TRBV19 CASSIGAGGSYEQYF
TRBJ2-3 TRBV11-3 CASSPRLAGTTDTQYF
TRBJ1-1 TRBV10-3 CAISGGWLVNTEAFF
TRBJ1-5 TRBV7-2 CASSLERFQPQHF
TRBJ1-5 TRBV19 CASSPPGGANQPQHF
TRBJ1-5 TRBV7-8 CASSPRDRVDNQPQHF
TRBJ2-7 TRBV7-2 CASSLETSAHEQYF
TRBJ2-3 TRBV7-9 CASSRTSGRTDTQYF
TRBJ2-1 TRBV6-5 CASSYSEASDEQFF
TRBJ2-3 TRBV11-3 CASSSAGRTQYF
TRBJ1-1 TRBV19 CASSIGQGVTEAFF
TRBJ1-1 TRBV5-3 CARSLASGLTEAFF
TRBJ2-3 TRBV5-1 CASRGGPSTDTQYF
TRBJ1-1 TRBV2 CASSENRQGALTNTEAFF